This TCR beta chain was captured in a study of blood T cells in healthy people across ages. A minimum of 7 million PBMCs was isolated per sample. Worth noting for this clonotype: Antigen: not known.

A second PCR, run for roughly 7 to 12 cycles, used a sample-barcoded 5' primer plus a J-beta primer mix. TCRdb used MiXCR to reprocess the 5' RACE reads, holding one entry per CDR3 protein. The sample lists around 900,000 distinct CDR3 sequences; around 28% were seen once. Findings and limits, study-wide: CMV infection status of these donors was not known.

The sequenced sample was blood. This clonotype was sampled from an elderly woman in good health.

Here the CDR3 reads CASSYVRGGADTQYF. DNA for the CDR3: TGTGCCAGCAGTTATGTCAGGGGGGGGGCAGATACGCAGTATTTT. The V gene is TRBV12-3 or TRBV12-4, the J gene TRBJ2-3, with D possibly called TRBD1 or TRBD2 (7 bases each). The CDR3 runs to 15 residues. V lost 4 bases and J 4 bases, leaving 15 bases between the germline ends.